This is a list of T cell receptor beta chains from one sample in a study of cytomegalovirus exposure and HLA in healthy donors. Using immunoSEQ multiplex PCR, the repertoire was profiled, and TCRdb retains in-frame clones only, with some absent. The sample includes 250,000 to 350,000 clones, roughly 88% of them seen just once. Sequencing was performed on PBMCs. The receptors were sampled from a woman aged 18-29 years in good health and CMV-seronegative. CDR3s leave out the opening cysteine and the closing phenylalanine or tryptophan.

length,V,J,CDR3
14,TRBV6-4,TRBJ2-2,ASSVLAGADTGELF
12,TRBV29-1,TRBJ2-1,SVGRLAKDNEQF
11,TRBV7-6,TRBJ1-1,ASSSQRGGQAF
13,TRBV9,TRBJ2-7,ASSVDGQGTYEQY
13,TRBV6-1,TRBJ2-5,ASSESSVRGETQY
14,TRBV6-1,TRBJ1-2,ASSEPGADNKPGYT
12,TRBV5-4,TRBJ1-2,ASSLDRGLVGYT
13,TRBV27,TRBJ2-1,ASSLWTSLGGEQF
11,TRBV7-3,TRBJ2-1,ASSLGSGNEQF
13,TRBV11-3,TRBJ2-1,ASSMGTGGYNEQF
15,TRBV28,TRBJ2-3,ASSTPQLAGVSDTQY
10,TRBV5-6,TRBJ1-5,ASSGSNQPQH
12,TRBV7-8,TRBJ2-2,ASSAITSTGELF
11,TRBV28,TRBJ1-2,ASSPGGRHGYT